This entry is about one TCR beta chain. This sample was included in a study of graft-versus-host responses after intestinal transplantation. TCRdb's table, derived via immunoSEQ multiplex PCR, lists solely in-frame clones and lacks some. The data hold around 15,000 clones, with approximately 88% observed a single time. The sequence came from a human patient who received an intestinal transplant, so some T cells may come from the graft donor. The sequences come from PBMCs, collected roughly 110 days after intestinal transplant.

CDR3 protein: CASSQVHPRGETQYF. The CDR3, as DNA: TGTGCCAGCAGCCAAGTACACCCACGGGGGGAGACCCAGTACTTC. The genes are TRBV14 and TRBJ2-5; a weak D match, TRBD2 (6 bases). There are 15 residues in the CDR3. V lost 1 base to trimming and J lost 5 bases, with 14 bases between them. Germline loops: CDR1 SGHDN, CDR2 FVKESK.